Following are 14 T cell receptor beta chains from one sample sequenced in a study of T-cell memory formation after mild COVID-19. A single record per CDR3 protein comes from TCRdb applying MiXCR to the 5' RACE reads. The sample carries hundreds of thousands of distinct CDR3 sequences, approximately 15% recorded once. The sample consisted of PBMCs or a T cell subset sorted from them (not recorded which). The source is a man aged 18 to 29 who had mild COVID-19 (a few samples of this study predate the infection). Cell type and time point are not known.

This clonotype was observed a handful of times. The rearrangement links TRBV7-9 to TRBJ2-7; D possibly corresponds to TRBD2 (6 bases). V shed 4 bases and J shed 4 bases, with 17 bases lying between them. Per germline, CDR1 SEHNR and CDR2 FQNEAQ (reference sequence). The CDR3 contains 15 residues. CDR3 region: CASSSAEGSGYEQYV. DNA for the CDR3: TGTGCCAGCAGCTCCGCGGAGGGATCGGGATACGAGCAGTACGTC.

This chain uses TRBV7-2 with TRBJ1-5; possible D gene TRBD1, 5 bases. Between the trimmed V and J ends, which lost 3 bases and 3 bases, there was a span of 12 bases. The CDR3 sequence is 15 residues long. Looked up from germline, CDR1 is SGHTA and CDR2 is FQGNSA. The CDR3 region is CASSFRGRDNQPQHF. The CDR3, as DNA: TGTGCCAGCAGCTTTAGGGGCAGGGACAATCAGCCCCAGCATTTT.

The table lists this clonotype with many counts. This chain connects TRBV7-2 to TRBJ1-2; D remains ambiguous. The CDR3 extends over 15 amino acids. Germline values: CDR1 SGHTA, CDR2 FQGNSA. Trimming removed 1 base at V and 4 bases at J, with 13 bases between. CDR3 residues: CASSLGPGTIYGYTF. The CDR3 coding sequence is TGTGCCAGCAGCTTAGGTCCAGGAACTATCTATGGCTACACCTTC. The full variable domain, its missing parts supplied by reference TRBV7-2 and TRBJ1-2, is GAGVSQSPSNKVTEKGKDVELRCDPISGHTALYWYRQSLGQGLEFLIYFQGNSAPDKSGLPSDRFSAERTGGSVSTLTIQRTQQEDSAVYLCASSLGPGTIYGYTFGSGTRLTVV.

This chain joins TRBV4-1 and TRBJ2-3; D is ambiguous. V lost 2 bases, J lost 0 bases, and 12 bases lay in between. The CDR3 contains 16 residues. Germline values: CDR1 MGHRA, CDR2 YSYEKL. The CDR3 loop is CASSQSTDVSTDTQYF. The CDR3 DNA is TGCGCCAGCAGCCAATCTACGGACGTTAGCACAGATACGCAGTATTTT.

This clonotype was picked up a small number of times. V gene TRBV7-2 combines with J gene TRBJ1-1; D unclear. Germline-derived CDR1 and CDR2 are SGHTA and FQGNSA. CDR3 size: 13 residues. V was shortened by 2 bases and J by 4 bases, with 8 bases between the two germline ends. CDR3 DNA sequence: TGTGCCAGCAGCTTATGGGGATCCACTGAAGCTTTCTTT. Its translation is CASSLWGSTEAFF.

This clonotype occurred a few times. One end of the junction fails to match germline, which may point to a read error. The chain has TRBV5-4 and TRBJ1-2; unclear D gene. Germline V gene lookup returns CDR1 SGHNT and CDR2 YYREEE (reference sequence). There are 11 residues in the CDR3. The CDR3 here is CASSLTENLIF. The CDR3 nucleotides read TGTGCCAGCAGCTTGACGGAAAACCTAATATTC.

The V call is TRBV27, the J call TRBJ2-2, with D perhaps matching TRBD1 (5 bases). The germline V gene has CDR1 MNHEY and CDR2 SMNVEV (reference sequence). The CDR3 has 14 amino acids. V dropped 5 bases and J dropped 2 bases, with 9 bases sitting between them. CDR3 in amino acids: CASSATDNTGELFF. Here the CDR3 DNA reads TGTGCCAGCAGTGCGACAGATAACACCGGGGAGCTGTTTTTT.

This clonotype showed up just a few times. V is TRBV6-2 or TRBV6-3 and J is TRBJ1-1; no clear D. With 2 bases removed from V and 7 bases from J, the gap between germline ends came to 14 bases. The germline gives CDR1 MNHEY, CDR2 SVGEGT. The CDR3 spans 14 residues. The CDR3 loop reads CASSYLGPRDEAFF. The CDR3 bases are TGTGCCAGCAGTTACCTGGGTCCTCGCGATGAAGCTTTCTTT.

This clonotype was observed a few times. V and J are TRBV19 and TRBJ2-1, with 7 bases fitting TRBD1. CDR1 is LNHDA and CDR2 is SQIVND in the germline V gene (reference sequence). The CDR3 is made up of 13 amino acids. Trimming removed 4 bases from V and 7 bases from J; junction bases left unmatched: 4. In DNA, the CDR3 is TGTGCCAGTAGTAGGAACAGGGGAAATGAGCAGTTCTTC. It is translated as CASSRNRGNEQFF.

The chain carries TRBV9 and TRBJ1-5, with 8 nucleotides matching TRBD1. Germline V gene lookup returns CDR1 SGDLS and CDR2 YYNGEE. V lost 3 bases and J lost 7; bases outside the gene matches: 9. This CDR3 comprises 15 residues. The CDR3 nucleotides are TGTGCCAGCAGCGAAGACCCACAGGGGGACCAGCCCCAGCATTTT. Protein: CASSEDPQGDQPQHF.

This clonotype was picked up a small number of times. The V and J genes are TRBV6-5 and TRBJ1-2; TRBD1 matches at 10 bases. After removal of 0 bases from V and 5 bases from J, the junction contained 3 bases not matched to a gene. The CDR3 totals 15 residues. The germline V gene encodes CDR1 MNHEY and CDR2 SVGAGI. CDR3 amino acids: CASSYSGQGSYGYTF. As DNA, the CDR3 is TGTGCCAGCAGTTACTCGGGACAGGGGTCATATGGCTACACCTTC.

This sequence joins TRBV20-1 and TRBJ2-7, with TRBD1 as a possible D gene (7 bases). V lost 5 bases, J lost 6 bases, and 20 bases lay in between. The length of the CDR3 is 14 residues. Germline CDR1 and CDR2: DFQATT and SNEGSKA (reference sequence). The CDR3 bases are TGCAGTGCTCGTCAGGGGGGACAACCCGTCGAGCAGTACGTC. This sequence encodes CSARQGGQPVEQYV.

This clonotype was observed a handful of times. The chain links TRBV10-3 to TRBJ2-4; no definite D call. Trimming removed 2 bases at V and 7 bases at J, with 12 bases between. The CDR3 has 14 amino acids. Germline-derived CDR1 and CDR2 are ENHRY and SYGVKD. This CDR3 is CAISEPRRVNIQYF. CDR3 in DNA: TGTGCCATCAGTGAGCCTCGAAGGGTGAACATTCAGTACTTC.

This chain connects TRBV4-3 to TRBJ1-3, with D possibly matching TRBD1 (5 bases). The CDR3 runs to 14 residues. V lost 0 bases and J lost 9, with 12 bases in between. Looked up from germline, CDR1 is LGHNA and CDR2 is YSLEER. This CDR3 is CASSQDRLGATIYF. The CDR3 DNA reads as TGCGCCAGCAGCCAAGATAGGCTCGGGGCCACCATATATTTT.